Listed below are T cell receptor beta chains from one sample, sequenced in a study of blood T cell repertoires in COVID-19. Only in-frame clones appear in the TCRdb table, and some are missing; sequencing was by immunoSEQ multiplex PCR. In the table there are tens of thousands of clones, around 80% of which are singletons. The material sequenced was peripheral blood. The receptors shown here come from a man aged 65 to 85 with acute or convalescent COVID-19. The CDR3 runs from the conserved cysteine through the conserved F or W. A D gene is named only where the DNA matches it firmly. The size entry is marked missing in some rows and otherwise reads once, few, many or a size class.

v_gene,d_gene,j_gene,abundance,CDR3nt,CDR3aa
TRBV11-2,.,TRBJ2-2,.,TGTGCCAGCAGCTTACAGGGGCATTGGACCGGGGAGCTGTTTTTT,CASSLQGHWTGELFF
TRBV7-9,.,TRBJ1-3,.,TGTGCCAGCAGCCACGGAGGAGGGAGAGGTTCTAGAGACACCATATATTTT,CASSHGGGRGSRDTIYF
TRBV10-2,TRBD1,TRBJ2-7,.,TGCGCCACCATGAACCGGGACAGGGGCGGCTACGAGCAGTACTTC,CATMNRDRGGYEQYF
TRBV7-9,.,TRBJ1-4,.,TGTGCCAGCAGCTCGCAGGACGGGGCGGGGGAAAAACTGTTTTTT,CASSSQDGAGEKLFF
TRBV4-3,.,TRBJ1-5,.,TGCGCCAGCAGCCAAGAACAGAATCAGCCCCAGCATTTT,CASSQEQNQPQHF
TRBV30,.,TRBJ2-3,.,TGTGCCTCCCAGGCGTTATCCACAGATACGCAGTATTTT,CASQALSTDTQYF
TRBV29-1,.,TRBJ2-1,.,TGCAGCGTTGAAGGGACAGCCAAAAACCTCAATGAGCAGTTCTTC,CSVEGTAKNLNEQFF
TRBV3-1/TRBV3-2,TRBD1,TRBJ1-3,.,TGTGCCAGCAGTAACCCGGACAGGGGAAACACCATATATTTT,CASSNPDRGNTIYF
TRBV2,.,TRBJ1-1,.,TGTGCCACCCTCGGGGGGGCTAACACTGAAGCTTTCTTT,CATLGGANTEAFF
TRBV19,.,TRBJ1-5,.,TGTGCCAGTAGTCCCGGGAACAGCAATCAGCCCCAGCATTTT,CASSPGNSNQPQHF
TRBV7-6,.,TRBJ1-1,once,TGTGCCAGCAGCCCGAGACTGCTGAACACTGAAGCTTTCTTT,CASSPRLLNTEAFF
TRBV6-2/TRBV6-3,TRBD2,TRBJ2-5,.,TGTGCCAGCAGTTACTCACCCTATGGCGGGAGTCAAGAGACCCAGTACTTC,CASSYSPYGGSQETQYF
TRBV5-1,TRBD1,TRBJ2-4,.,TGCGCCAGCAGCTTGGCACCTACAGGGGGCTCGGGAAACATTCAGTACTTC,CASSLAPTGGSGNIQYF
TRBV19,TRBD1,TRBJ1-2,.,TGTGCCAGTACCGCCACAGGGGGCAGAAATGGCTACACCTTC,CASTATGGRNGYTF
TRBV7-9,.,TRBJ1-1,.,TGTGCCAGCAGCCCAAGACAGGCAACTGAAGCTTTCTTT,CASSPRQATEAFF
TRBV27,TRBD2,TRBJ2-3,.,TGTGCCAGCAGATGGTTTAGCGGGGCCACAGATACGCAGTATTTT,CASRWFSGATDTQYF
TRBV7-2,.,TRBJ2-7,once,TGTGCCAGCAGTCCCCGGAGCTCCTACGAGCAGTACTTC,CASSPRSSYEQYF
TRBV28,.,TRBJ1-6,.,TGTGCCAGCGTCCCAGGGTTGTTCGAATCACCCCTCCACTTT,CASVPGLFESPLHF
TRBV20-1,.,TRBJ2-7,.,TGCAGTGCTAGAGGGGCAGCTTGGCAGTACTTC,CSARGAAWQYF
TRBV25-1,.,TRBJ1-5,.,TGTGCCAGCAGTGAATATCAGGGGAATCAGCCCCAGCATTTT,CASSEYQGNQPQHF
TRBV30,.,TRBJ1-6,once,TGTGCCTGGAGGGCCTCGGGGGGTCGAAATTCACCCCTCCACTTT,CAWRASGGRNSPLHF
TRBV2,.,TRBJ2-1,.,TGTGCCAGCCCGATTGACGACGGGAGCTCCTACAATGAGCAGTTCTTC,CASPIDDGSSYNEQFF
TRBV14,.,TRBJ1-1,once,TGTGCCAGCAGCCAAGAATACCCTAGAAACACTGAAGCTTTCTTT,CASSQEYPRNTEAFF
TRBV7-2,.,TRBJ1-2,.,TGTGCCAGCAGCCAGACCAACCGGGACATCGTCCCTGGCTACACCTTC,CASSQTNRDIVPGYTF
TRBV15,.,TRBJ2-7,once,TGTGCCACCAGAACCGGGCAGGGGACAACCTACGAGCAGTACTTC,CATRTGQGTTYEQYF
TRBV19,TRBD1,TRBJ1-1,once,TGTGCCAGTAGCCGGCCAGGGGGAAGTATGGGCACTGAAGCTTTCTTT,CASSRPGGSMGTEAFF
TRBV24-1,.,TRBJ1-5,.,TGTGCCACCAGTGGGGGGGACCCCATCAATCAGCCCCAGCATTTT,CATSGGDPINQPQHF
TRBV7-2,TRBD1,TRBJ2-7,once,TGTGCCAGCAGCTTCCAGGGGGCCTACGAGCAGTACTTC,CASSFQGAYEQYF
TRBV27,.,TRBJ1-1,.,TGTGCCAGCCGAAAACCGGGCGGGTACACTGAAGCTTTCTTT,CASRKPGGYTEAFF
TRBV10-1,.,TRBJ2-2,.,TGCGCCAGCAGTGAGTCGAGGGCCATGACCGGGGAGCTGTTTTTT,CASSESRAMTGELFF
TRBV2,TRBD2,TRBJ2-7,.,TGTGCCAGCAGTGGAGCCAGGACTAGCGGGAGTGGTTTTGGGTCCGAGCAGTACTTC,CASSGARTSGSGFGSEQYF
TRBV9,TRBD1,TRBJ2-7,.,TGTGCCAGCAGCCCTCGGGACAGTTTTGTCCACGAGCAGTACTTC,CASSPRDSFVHEQYF
TRBV6-5,TRBD1,TRBJ1-4,.,TGTGCCAGCAGGACAGGGGGTGGTGGTGAAAAACTGTTTTTT,CASRTGGGGEKLFF
TRBV9,.,TRBJ1-6,.,TGTGCCAGCAGCGTAGCTGTTGAGTCACCCCTCCACTTT,CASSVAVESPLHF
TRBV18,.,TRBJ2-5,.,TGTGCCAGCTCACCATTAGAAGAGACCCAGTACTTC,CASSPLEETQYF
TRBV6-6,.,TRBJ1-4,.,TGTGCCGGTCGGGGGAGTACTAATGAAAAACTGTTTTTT,CAGRGSTNEKLFF
TRBV9,.,TRBJ2-3,.,TGTGCCAGCAGCGTAGAGGGACTCCCAGGGACAGATACGCAGTATTTT,CASSVEGLPGTDTQYF
TRBV6-5,.,TRBJ1-1,.,TGTGCCAGCAGTTTGGACCTAGGGGCTACTGAAGCTTTCTTT,CASSLDLGATEAFF
TRBV5-6,TRBD2,TRBJ2-2,few,TGTGCCAGCAGCCGGACGGGACTAGCGGAGAACACCGGGGAGCTGTTTTTT,CASSRTGLAENTGELFF
TRBV11-2,TRBD1,TRBJ1-6,.,TGTGCCAGCAGCTACCAGGACAGGGCGACCCTCCACTTT,CASSYQDRATLHF
TRBV5-3,TRBD1,TRBJ1-5,few,TGTGCCAGAAGCTTATGGGACAGGGGACCTCATCAGCCCCAGCATTTT,CARSLWDRGPHQPQHF
TRBV6-2/TRBV6-3,TRBD1,TRBJ1-5,.,TGTGCCAGCAGTTCGACAGGGGGCAGGCAGCCCCAGCATTTT,CASSSTGGRQPQHF
TRBV27,TRBD2,TRBJ2-7,.,TGTGCCAGCGCCCGCACCCTAGCGGAGGCCTACGAGCAGTACTTC,CASARTLAEAYEQYF
TRBV18,TRBD1,TRBJ1-1,.,TGTGCCAGCTCACCAGAACAGGGGTACACTGAAGCTTTCTTT,CASSPEQGYTEAFF
TRBV2,TRBD2,TRBJ2-2,.,TGTGCCAGCAGTGCTAGCGGCACCGGGGAGCTGTTTTTT,CASSASGTGELFF
TRBV28,TRBD1,TRBJ1-4,.,TGTGCCAGCAGCGGGGGACAGGGTGGAGTAGAAAAACTGTTTTTT,CASSGGQGGVEKLFF
TRBV30,.,TRBJ2-4,.,TGTGCCTGGTCCCAGGGTTTCGAAAACATTCAGTACTTC,CAWSQGFENIQYF
TRBV5-4,.,TRBJ1-3,.,TGTGCCAGCAGCTTGGCTCCCGGGGTCTCTGGAAACACCATATATTTT,CASSLAPGVSGNTIYF
TRBV29-1,TRBD1,TRBJ2-7,.,TGCAGCGGTGGGACAGACGAGCAGTACTTC,CSGGTDEQYF
TRBV19,TRBD2,TRBJ2-3,.,TGTGCCAGTAGTCCGCCGACTAGCGAGGGCCAAGGGGATACGCAGTATTTT,CASSPPTSEGQGDTQYF
TRBV7-2,TRBD1,TRBJ1-1,.,TGTGCCAGCAGCTTATTAGGACAGGGCGCCACTGAAGCTTTCTTT,CASSLLGQGATEAFF
TRBV6-1,TRBD1,TRBJ1-5,.,TGTGCCAGCAGTGAGCGGGCAGGGGGTCAGCCCCAGCATTTT,CASSERAGGQPQHF
TRBV18,TRBD2,TRBJ2-1,.,TGTGCCAGCTCGCAAGCGGGAGAGCACTACAATGAGCAGTTCTTC,CASSQAGEHYNEQFF
TRBV11-2,.,TRBJ1-3,.,TGTGCCAGCAGGTCCCCACAACCAGGGGTGATTGGAAACACCATATATTTT,CASRSPQPGVIGNTIYF
TRBV13,.,TRBJ2-1,.,TGTGCCAGCAGCTCCATCAGCCAACTGAGTCGGGACAATGAGCAGTTCTTC,CASSSISQLSRDNEQFF